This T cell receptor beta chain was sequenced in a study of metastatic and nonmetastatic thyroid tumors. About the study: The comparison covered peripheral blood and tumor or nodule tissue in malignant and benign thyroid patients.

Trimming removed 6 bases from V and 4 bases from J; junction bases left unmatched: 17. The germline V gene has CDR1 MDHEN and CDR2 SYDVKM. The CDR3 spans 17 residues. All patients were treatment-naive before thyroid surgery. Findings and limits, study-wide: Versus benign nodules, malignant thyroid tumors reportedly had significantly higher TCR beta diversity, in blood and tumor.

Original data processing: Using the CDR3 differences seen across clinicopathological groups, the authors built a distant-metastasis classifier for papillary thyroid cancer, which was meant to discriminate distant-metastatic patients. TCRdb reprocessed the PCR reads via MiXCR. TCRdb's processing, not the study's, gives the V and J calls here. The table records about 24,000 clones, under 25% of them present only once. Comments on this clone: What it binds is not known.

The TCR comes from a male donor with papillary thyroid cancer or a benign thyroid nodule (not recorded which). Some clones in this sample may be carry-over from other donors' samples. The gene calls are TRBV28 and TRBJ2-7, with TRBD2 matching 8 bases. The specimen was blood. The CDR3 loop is CASSSGGVPFGAYEQYF. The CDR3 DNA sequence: TGTGCCAGCAGCTCCGGGGGGGTACCCTTTGGGGCTTACGAGCAGTACTTC.